This T cell receptor beta chain originates from a study of shared clonotypes between healthy human individuals. Positive CCR7 selection of CD45RO-negative cells yielded the naive CD8 cells, and terminally differentiated effector memory CD45RA+ cells were excluded. The ends were cut back, 7 bases at V and 2 bases at J, with 12 bases in the middle. CDR3 size: 15 residues. In germline, CDR1 is SNHLY, CDR2 FYNNEI. Per sorted-subset replicate PCR, input was approximately 180 ng DNA, representing about 30,000 T cell genomes. Only in-frame clones appear in the TCRdb table, and some are missing; sequencing was by immunoSEQ multiplex PCR. Of 1.5 million to 2.5 million clones in the sample, about 95% were seen once.

This clonotype was sampled from a man aged 18 to 30 in good health. The chain combines TRBV2 with TRBJ2-6, with unresolved D. The sample taken for sequencing was naive CD8+ T cells sorted from blood. This chain's CDR3 is CASILSVAGANVLTF. The CDR3 nucleotides are TGTGCCAGCATCCTCTCCGTTGCTGGGGCCAACGTCCTGACTTTC. The full variable domain, its missing parts supplied by reference TRBV2 and TRBJ2-6, is EPEVTQTPSHQVTQMGQEVILRCVPISNHLYFYWYRQILGQKVEFLVSFYNNEISEKSEIFDDQFSVERPDGSNFTLKIRSTKLEDSAMYFCASILSVAGANVLTFGAGSRLTVL.